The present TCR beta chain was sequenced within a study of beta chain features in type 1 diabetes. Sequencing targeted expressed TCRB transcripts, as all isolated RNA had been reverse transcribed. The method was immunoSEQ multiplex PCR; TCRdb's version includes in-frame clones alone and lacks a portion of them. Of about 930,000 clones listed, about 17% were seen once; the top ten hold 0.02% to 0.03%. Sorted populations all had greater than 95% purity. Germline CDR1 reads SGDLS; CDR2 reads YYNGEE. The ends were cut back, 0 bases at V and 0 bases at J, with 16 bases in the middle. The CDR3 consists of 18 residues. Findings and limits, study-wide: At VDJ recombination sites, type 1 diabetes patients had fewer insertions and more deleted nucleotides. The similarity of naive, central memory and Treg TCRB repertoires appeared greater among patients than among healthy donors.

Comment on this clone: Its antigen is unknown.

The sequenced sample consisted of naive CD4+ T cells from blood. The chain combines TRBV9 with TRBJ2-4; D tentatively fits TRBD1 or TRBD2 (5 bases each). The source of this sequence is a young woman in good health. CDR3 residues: CASSVGPLRGLAKNIQYF. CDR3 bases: TGTGCCAGCAGCGTAGGCCCTCTGAGGGGTCTAGCCAAAAACATTCAGTACTTC. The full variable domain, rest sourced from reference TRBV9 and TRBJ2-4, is DSGVTQTPKHLITATGQRVTLRCSPRSGDLSVYWYQQSLDQGLQFLIQYYNGEERAKGNILERFSAQQFPDLHSELNLSSLELGDSALYFCASSVGPLRGLAKNIQYFGAGTRLSVL.